This TCR beta chain was profiled in a study of STAT3 mutations in large granular lymphocyte leukemia. Study background: Canonical activating STAT3 mutations were detected in roughly half of the longitudinally sequenced T-LGLL patients. Study-level results: Every T-LGLL patient had at least one immunodominant TCRbeta clonotype. After therapy, 6 of 18 patients switched clonotypes, all new clones STAT3 wild type.

Data came from immunoSEQ multiplex PCR; TCRdb stores just in-frame clones and leaves some out. Among under 15,000 clones, 88% were seen once, and the ten largest hold roughly 12%. There are 16 residues in the CDR3. Germline trimming cut 2 bases from V and 4 bases from J; bases unmatched to any gene: 9. Germline CDR1 is KGHSH and CDR2 is LQKENI. Comments on this clone: What it binds is unknown.

Material: PBMCs. V and J are TRBV18 and TRBJ1-2; 8 nucleotides line up with TRBD1. The receptor's source is a human donor with T large granular lymphocyte leukemia. Some clones in this sample may be carry-over from other donors' samples. CDR3 protein: CASSPSTGEWGYGYTF. CDR3 DNA sequence: TGTGCCAGCTCACCATCGACAGGGGAATGGGGCTATGGCTACACCTTC.